This T cell receptor beta chain was sequenced for a study of T cells in Graves' hyperthyroidism and ophthalmopathy. Authors of the study amplified TCR beta CDR3 regions from RNA transcripts. When the TCR CDR3 underwent first-round RT-PCR, the HTBI primer set was used. TCRdb reprocessed the multiplex PCR reads via MiXCR and lists one record per CDR3 protein. The sample has 800,000 or so distinct CDR3 sequences, approximately 40% seen once. Per the germline V gene, CDR1 is SGHTA and CDR2 is FQGNSA. The CDR3 runs to 15 residues. With respect to this clonotype: A read error may produce the germline difference seen at one junction end.

Sequencing used blood. The gene calls are TRBV7-2 and TRBJ2-7; 9 bases agree with TRBD2. The TCR was taken from a man between 18 and 35 years old with Graves' hyperthyroidism. The CDR3 region is CASSQGSAGGYEQYF. The CDR3 coding sequence is TGCGCCAGCAGCCAAGGATCAGCGGGGGGTTACGAGCAGTACTTC.